This is a list of T cell receptor beta chains from one sample in a study of sequential checkpoint blockade in melanoma. Assay used: immunoSEQ multiplex PCR; TCRdb lists only in-frame clones, some missing. Here the sample spans some 6,000 clones, 70% to 90% being singletons. The source was CD8+ T cells sorted from blood (inferred from file names), collected from a patient given nivolumab and ipilimumab in sequence. Receptors were obtained from a human donor with melanoma. The CDR3 runs from the conserved cysteine through the conserved F or W. Each record gives: CDR3 DNA, CDR3 protein, clone size, V gene, J gene, D gene. A D gene is named only where the DNA matches it firmly. Not every row has a clone size; where given, it reads once, few, many or a size class.

TGCGCCAGCAGCCAAGGGATCGGGAGGGCCTCGGGGGCCAACGTCCTGACTTTC	CASSQGIGRASGANVLTF	NA	TRBV4-1	TRBJ2-6	TRBD2
TGTGCCAGTAGCATTAGCCTTTCTTATGGCTACACCTTC	CASSISLSYGYTF	NA	TRBV19	TRBJ1-2	NA
TGTGCCAGCAGCGGGACAGGGGGTGGGGAGACCCAGTACTTC	CASSGTGGGETQYF	NA	TRBV5-5	TRBJ2-5	TRBD1
TGTGCCAGTAGTATCTTCCCAGAATCTTACGAGCAGTACTTC	CASSIFPESYEQYF	NA	TRBV19	TRBJ2-7	NA
TGTGCCAGCAGTGAATATACAGGGGGGAATCAGCCCCAGCATTTT	CASSEYTGGNQPQHF	NA	TRBV6-1	TRBJ1-5	TRBD1
TGCAGCGTTGAATGCCGGGACAGGGTAACCCCCCTTAACTATGGCTACACCTTC	CSVECRDRVTPLNYGYTF	NA	TRBV29-1	TRBJ1-2	TRBD1
TGTGCCAGCAGTGCTTCCTACGAGCAGTACTTC	CASSASYEQYF	NA	TRBV6-1	TRBJ2-7	NA
TGTGCCAGCAGTTTTCCCGGCGGGACAGGTTACAATGAGCAGTTCTTC	CASSFPGGTGYNEQFF	NA	TRBV27	TRBJ2-1	TRBD1
TGTGCCAGCAGTGGAATGGGACTAGCGGGATTTAGCGAGCAGTACTTC	CASSGMGLAGFSEQYF	NA	TRBV6-1	TRBJ2-7	TRBD2
TGTGCCAGCAGTGGGAGGGCGGATACCGGGGAGCTGTTTTTT	CASSGRADTGELFF	once	TRBV25-1	TRBJ2-2	NA
TGTGCCTGGAAAAAGACAGTGGGGGGGAACACCATATATTTT	CAWKKTVGGNTIYF	NA	TRBV30	TRBJ1-3	NA
TGTGCCAGCAGCCATTCCAGTTCGTGGGCCACAGATACGCAGTATTTT	CASSHSSSWATDTQYF	NA	TRBV7-9	TRBJ2-3	NA
TGCGCCAGCAGCTTGACAACAGGGGGCGACGGTGAAGCTTTCTTT	CASSLTTGGDGEAFF	NA	TRBV5-1	TRBJ1-1	TRBD1
TGTGCCAGCAGCGCGGAGGACTTCTACGAGCAGTACTTC	CASSAEDFYEQYF	NA	TRBV28	TRBJ2-7	NA
TGCGCCAGCAGCTTGGCCGGCGGACAGGGCTATGGCTACACCTTC	CASSLAGGQGYGYTF	NA	TRBV5-1	TRBJ1-2	TRBD1
TGTGCCAGCAGTGACGGGGAAAGGGGGGAGCTGTTTTTT	CASSDGERGELFF	NA	TRBV2	TRBJ2-2	NA
TGTGCCAGCAGCTTAGATGGTCGGGTCCTAACCTACGAGCAGTACTTC	CASSLDGRVLTYEQYF	NA	TRBV11-2	TRBJ2-7	NA
TGTGCCAGCAGCACCTTAACGGGAGGGCCTGATGAGCAGTTCTTC	CASSTLTGGPDEQFF	NA	TRBV13	TRBJ2-1	TRBD2
TGTGCCAGCAGTTCGTACGGGACAGGGTCCCACGAGCAGTACTTC	CASSSYGTGSHEQYF	NA	TRBV27	TRBJ2-7	TRBD1
TGTGCCTGGAGTGAAGGGGGGGCCGAGCAGTACTTC	CAWSEGGAEQYF	NA	TRBV30	TRBJ2-7	NA
TGTGCCAGCAGCCCTCTAGTAGCGGACAGGGGGACCCAGTACTTC	CASSPLVADRGTQYF	NA	TRBV11-2	TRBJ2-5	TRBD1
TGTGCCAGCAGTTCTCGTGGACTGGCAGATACGCAGTATTTT	CASSSRGLADTQYF	NA	TRBV9	TRBJ2-3	NA
TGTGCCAGCAGCACCTACACTACCGATACGCAGTATTTT	CASSTYTTDTQYF	NA	TRBV9	TRBJ2-3	NA
TGCGCCAGCAGCTTGAGTGGGGCAGGGTTCGTTACGCAGTATTTT	CASSLSGAGFVTQYF	NA	TRBV5-1	TRBJ2-3	NA